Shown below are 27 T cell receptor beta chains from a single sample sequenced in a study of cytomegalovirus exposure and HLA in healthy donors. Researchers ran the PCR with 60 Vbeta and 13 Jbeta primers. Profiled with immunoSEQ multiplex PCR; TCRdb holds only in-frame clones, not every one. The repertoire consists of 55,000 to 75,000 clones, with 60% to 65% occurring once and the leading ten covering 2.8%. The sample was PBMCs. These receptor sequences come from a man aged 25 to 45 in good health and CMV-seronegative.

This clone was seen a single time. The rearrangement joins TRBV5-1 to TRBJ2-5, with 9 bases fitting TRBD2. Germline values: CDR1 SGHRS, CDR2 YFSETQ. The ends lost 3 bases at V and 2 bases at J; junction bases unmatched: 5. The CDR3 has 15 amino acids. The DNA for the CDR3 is TGCGCCAGCAGCTCGGTAGCGGGGGAACAAGAGACCCAGTACTTC. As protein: CASSSVAGEQETQYF.

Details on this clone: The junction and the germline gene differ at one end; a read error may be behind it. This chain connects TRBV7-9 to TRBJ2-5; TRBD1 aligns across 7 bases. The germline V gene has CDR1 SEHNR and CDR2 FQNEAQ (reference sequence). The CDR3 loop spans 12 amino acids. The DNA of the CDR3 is TGTGCCAGCAGCCATAGTTCGGGGACAGCAAACTTC. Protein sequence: CASSHSSGTANF.

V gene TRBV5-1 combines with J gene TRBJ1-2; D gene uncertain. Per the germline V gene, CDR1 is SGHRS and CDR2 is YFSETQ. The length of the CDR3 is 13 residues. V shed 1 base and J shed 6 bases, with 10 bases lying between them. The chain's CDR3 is CASSLIYPDGYTF. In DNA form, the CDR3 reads TGCGCCAGCAGCTTGATTTATCCAGATGGCTACACCTTC.

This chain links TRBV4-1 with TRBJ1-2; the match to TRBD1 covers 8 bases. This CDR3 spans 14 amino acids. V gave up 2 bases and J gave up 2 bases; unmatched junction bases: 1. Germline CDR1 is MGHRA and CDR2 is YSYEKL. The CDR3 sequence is CASSQWTGNYGYTF. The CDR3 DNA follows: TGCGCCAGCAGCCAATGGACAGGGAACTATGGCTACACCTTC.

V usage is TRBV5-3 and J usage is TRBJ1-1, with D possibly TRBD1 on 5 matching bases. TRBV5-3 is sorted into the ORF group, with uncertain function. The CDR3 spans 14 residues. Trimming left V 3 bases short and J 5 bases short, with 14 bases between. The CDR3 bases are TGTGCCAGAAGCTCCAGGGTCGTAGGTACTGAAGCTTTCTTT. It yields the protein CARSSRVVGTEAFF.

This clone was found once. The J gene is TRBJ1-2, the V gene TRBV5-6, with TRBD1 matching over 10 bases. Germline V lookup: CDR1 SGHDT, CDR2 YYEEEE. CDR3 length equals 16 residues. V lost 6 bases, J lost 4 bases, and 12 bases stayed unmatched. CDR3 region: CASTIPGQGNSYGYTF. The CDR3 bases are TGTGCCAGCACCATCCCGGGACAGGGGAACAGCTATGGCTACACCTTC.

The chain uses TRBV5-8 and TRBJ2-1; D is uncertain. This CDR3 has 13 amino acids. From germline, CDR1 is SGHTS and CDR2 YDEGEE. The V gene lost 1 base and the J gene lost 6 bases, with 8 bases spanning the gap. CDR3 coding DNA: TGTGCCAGCAGCTTGAATTTCGGCAATGAGCAGTTCTTC. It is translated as CASSLNFGNEQFF.

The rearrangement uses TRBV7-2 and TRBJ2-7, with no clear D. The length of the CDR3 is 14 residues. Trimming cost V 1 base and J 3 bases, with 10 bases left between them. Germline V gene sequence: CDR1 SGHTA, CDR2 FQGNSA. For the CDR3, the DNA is TGTGCCAGCAGCTTAGGCGGATCTCTCTACGAGCAGTACTTC. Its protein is CASSLGGSLYEQYF.

This CDR3 is CASSSQGALEQYF. Here the CDR3 DNA reads TGTGCCAGTAGTAGCCAGGGGGCCCTTGAGCAGTACTTC. The gene calls are TRBV19 and TRBJ2-7, with 8 bases aligning to TRBD1. The CDR3 is made up of 13 amino acids. V gave up 4 bases and J gave up 7 bases; unmatched junction bases: 6. Germline V gene sequence: CDR1 LNHDA, CDR2 SQIVND (reference sequence).

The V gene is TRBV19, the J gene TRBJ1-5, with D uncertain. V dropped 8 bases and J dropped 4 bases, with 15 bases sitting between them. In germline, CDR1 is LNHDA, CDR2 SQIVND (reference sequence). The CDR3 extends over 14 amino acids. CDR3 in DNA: TGTGCCAGTGACGTTACGGGATTTAATCAGCCCCAGCATTTT. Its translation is CASDVTGFNQPQHF.

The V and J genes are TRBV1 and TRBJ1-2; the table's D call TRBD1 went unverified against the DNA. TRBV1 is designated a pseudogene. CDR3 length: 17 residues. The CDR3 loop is CTSSLRGTGSTNYGYTF. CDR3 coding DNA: TGCACCAGCAGCCTTAGAGGGACAGGGTCAACTAACTATGGCTACACCTTC.

The CDR3 region has the DNA TGCGCCAGCCCAACCCGAGGGGGCTCGATTGGTTCACCCCTCCACTTT. It yields the protein CASPTRGGSIGSPLHF. The chain carries TRBV5-1 and TRBJ1-6; 7 positions match TRBD1. Germline values: CDR1 SGHRS, CDR2 YFSETQ. J was trimmed by 9 bases and V by 7 bases; bases with no gene match: 16. The CDR3 is 16 amino acids. The full variable domain, its missing parts supplied by reference TRBV5-1 and TRBJ1-6, is KAGVTQTPRYLIKTRGQQVTLSCSPISGHRSVSWYQQTPGQGLQFLFEYFSETQRNKGNFPGRFSGRQFSNSRSEMNVSTLELGDSALYLCASPTRGGSIGSPLHFGNGTRLTVT.

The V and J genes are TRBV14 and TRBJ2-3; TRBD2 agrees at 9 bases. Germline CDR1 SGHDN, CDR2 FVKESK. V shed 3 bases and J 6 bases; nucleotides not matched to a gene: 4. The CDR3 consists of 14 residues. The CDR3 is CASSQRGGMDTQYF. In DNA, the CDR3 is TGTGCCAGCAGCCAGCGGGGGGGCATGGATACGCAGTATTTT.

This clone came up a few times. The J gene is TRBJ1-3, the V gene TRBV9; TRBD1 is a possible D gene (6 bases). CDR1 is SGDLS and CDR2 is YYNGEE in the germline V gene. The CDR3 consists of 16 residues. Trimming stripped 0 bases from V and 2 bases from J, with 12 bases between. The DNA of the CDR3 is TGTGCCAGCAGCGTAGGGACAGTCCGAGCTGGAAACACCATATATTTT. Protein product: CASSVGTVRAGNTIYF.

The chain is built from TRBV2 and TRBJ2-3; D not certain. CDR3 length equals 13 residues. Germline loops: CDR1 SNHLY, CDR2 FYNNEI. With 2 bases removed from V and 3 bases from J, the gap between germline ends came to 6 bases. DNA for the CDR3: TGTGCCAGCAGTGAAACTTATACAGATACGCAGTATTTT. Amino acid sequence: CASSETYTDTQYF.

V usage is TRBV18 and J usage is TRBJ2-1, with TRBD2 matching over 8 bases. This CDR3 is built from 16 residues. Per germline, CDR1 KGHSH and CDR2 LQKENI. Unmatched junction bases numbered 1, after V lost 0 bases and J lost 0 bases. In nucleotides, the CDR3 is TGTGCCAGCTCACCACCCCGGGGGGGCTCCTACAATGAGCAGTTCTTC. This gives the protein CASSPPRGGSYNEQFF.

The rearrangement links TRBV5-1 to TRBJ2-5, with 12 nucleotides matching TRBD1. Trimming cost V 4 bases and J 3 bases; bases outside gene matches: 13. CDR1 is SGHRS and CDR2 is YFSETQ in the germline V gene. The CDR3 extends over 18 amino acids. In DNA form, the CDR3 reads TGCGCCAGCAGCCCCGTCGGGACAGGGGGCTTTTCGGAAGAGACCCAGTACTTC. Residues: CASSPVGTGGFSEETQYF.

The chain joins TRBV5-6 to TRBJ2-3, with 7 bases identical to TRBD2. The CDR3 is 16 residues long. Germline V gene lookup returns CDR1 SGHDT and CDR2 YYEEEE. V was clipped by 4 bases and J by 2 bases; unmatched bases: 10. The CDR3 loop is CASSHKRDGFTDTQYF. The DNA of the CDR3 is TGTGCCAGCAGCCATAAGCGGGACGGCTTCACAGATACGCAGTATTTT.

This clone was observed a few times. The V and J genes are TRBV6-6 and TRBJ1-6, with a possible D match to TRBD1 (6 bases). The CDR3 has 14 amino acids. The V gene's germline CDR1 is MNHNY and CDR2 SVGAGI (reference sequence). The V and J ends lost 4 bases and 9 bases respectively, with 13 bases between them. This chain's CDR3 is CASSSDRWGSPLHF. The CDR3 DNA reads TGTGCCAGCAGTTCTGACAGGTGGGGTTCACCCCTCCACTTT.

In DNA, the CDR3 is TGCGCCAGCAGCGAACAGGGGAATTCACCCCTCCACTTT. It encodes CASSEQGNSPLHF. The chain uses TRBV10-2 and TRBJ1-6; 7 bases agree with TRBD1. The germline CDR1 and CDR2 sequences are WSHSY and SAAADI. V lost 6 bases to trimming and J lost 7 bases; unmatched junction nucleotides: 3. The CDR3 runs to 13 residues.

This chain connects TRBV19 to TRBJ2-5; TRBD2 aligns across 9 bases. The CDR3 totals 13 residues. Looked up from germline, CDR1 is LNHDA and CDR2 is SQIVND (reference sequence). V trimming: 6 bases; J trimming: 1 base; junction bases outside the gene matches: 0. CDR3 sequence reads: CASRLAGQETQYF. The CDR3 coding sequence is TGTGCCAGTAGACTAGCGGGCCAAGAGACCCAGTACTTC.

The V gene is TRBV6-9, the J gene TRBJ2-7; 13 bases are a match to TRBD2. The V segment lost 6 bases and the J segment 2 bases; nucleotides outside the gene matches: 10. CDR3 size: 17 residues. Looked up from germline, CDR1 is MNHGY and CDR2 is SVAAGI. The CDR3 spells CASSGTSGEIRTYEQYF. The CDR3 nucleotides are TGTGCCAGCAGCGGGACTAGCGGGGAGATACGGACCTACGAGCAGTACTTC.

Written as DNA, the CDR3 is TGTGTCACGGCGGCGTCGAGGAATCAGCCCCAGCATTTT. Residues: CVTAASRNQPQHF. J is TRBJ1-5 and V is TRBV15; D not resolved. This CDR3 has 13 amino acids. Per germline, CDR1 LNHNV and CDR2 YYDKDF (reference sequence).

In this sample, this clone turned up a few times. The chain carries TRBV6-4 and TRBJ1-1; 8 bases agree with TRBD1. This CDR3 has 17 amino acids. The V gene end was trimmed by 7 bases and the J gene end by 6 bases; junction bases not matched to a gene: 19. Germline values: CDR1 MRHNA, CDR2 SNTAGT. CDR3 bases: TGTGCCAGCAAGATGGGGCAGGGGGCCTCCTTTGAGGCTGAAGCTTTCTTT. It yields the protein CASKMGQGASFEAEAFF.

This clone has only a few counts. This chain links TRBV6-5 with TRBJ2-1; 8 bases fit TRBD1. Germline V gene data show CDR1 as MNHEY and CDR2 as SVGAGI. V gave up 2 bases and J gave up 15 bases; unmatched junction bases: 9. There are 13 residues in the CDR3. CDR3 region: CASSYKGQGGLFF. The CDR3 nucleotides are TGTGCCAGCAGTTACAAAGGACAGGGAGGTCTGTTCTTC.

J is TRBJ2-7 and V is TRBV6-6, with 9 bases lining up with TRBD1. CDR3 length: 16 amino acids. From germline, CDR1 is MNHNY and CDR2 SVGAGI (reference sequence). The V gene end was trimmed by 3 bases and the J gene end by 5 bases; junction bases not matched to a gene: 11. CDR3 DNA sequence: TGTGCCAGCAGTTATGGGACAGGGAGCGGAATGGACGAGCAGTACTTC. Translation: CASSYGTGSGMDEQYF.

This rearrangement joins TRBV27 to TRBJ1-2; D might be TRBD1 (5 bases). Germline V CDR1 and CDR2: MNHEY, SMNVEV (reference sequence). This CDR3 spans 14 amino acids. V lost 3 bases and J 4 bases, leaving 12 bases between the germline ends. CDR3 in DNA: TGTGCCAGCAGTTTTGGGGGGTCGGGCTATGGCTACACCTTC. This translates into CASSFGGSGYGYTF.